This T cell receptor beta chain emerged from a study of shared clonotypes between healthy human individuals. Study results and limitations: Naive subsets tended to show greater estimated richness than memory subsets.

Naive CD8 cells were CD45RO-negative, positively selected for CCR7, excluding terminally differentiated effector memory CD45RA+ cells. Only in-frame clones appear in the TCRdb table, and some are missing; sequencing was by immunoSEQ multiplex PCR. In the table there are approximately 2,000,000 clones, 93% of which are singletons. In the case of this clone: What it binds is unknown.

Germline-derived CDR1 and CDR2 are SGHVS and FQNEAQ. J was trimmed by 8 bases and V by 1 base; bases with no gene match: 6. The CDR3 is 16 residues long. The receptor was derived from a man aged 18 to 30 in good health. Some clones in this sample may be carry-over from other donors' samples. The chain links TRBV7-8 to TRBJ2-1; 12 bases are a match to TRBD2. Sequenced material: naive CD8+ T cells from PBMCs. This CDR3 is CASSLGLAGGAHEQFF. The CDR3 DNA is TGTGCCAGCAGCTTAGGTCTAGCGGGAGGGGCCCATGAGCAGTTCTTC. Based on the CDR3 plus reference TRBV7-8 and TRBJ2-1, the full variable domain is GAGVSQSPRYKVAKRGQDVALRCDPISGHVSLFWYQQALGQGPEFLTYFQNEAQLDKSGLPSDRFFAERPEGSVSTLKIQRTQQEDSAVYLCASSLGLAGGAHEQFFGPGTRLTVL.